What follows are 8 T cell receptor beta chains derived from one specimen sequenced in a study of T cells in Graves' hyperthyroidism and ophthalmopathy. It was RNA transcripts that yielded the amplified TCR beta CDR3 regions. Primed by the HTBI set, a first-round RT-PCR was run on the TCR CDR3. In TCRdb, the multiplex PCR reads were re-called with MiXCR into one record per CDR3 protein. The top ten clones hold about a sixth of a sample with about 720,000 distinct CDR3 sequences, about 17% of them seen once. Sequencing was carried out using blood. The receptors derive from a woman between 45 and 65 years old with Graves' hyperthyroidism that later progressed to Graves' ophthalmopathy.

In its sample, this clonotype was seen a few times. The CDR3 sequence is CASSLVGARVGTEAFF. The CDR3 nucleotides are TGTGCCAGCAGCTTGGTGGGGGCCAGAGTGGGCACTGAAGCTTTCTTT. The J gene is TRBJ1-1, the V gene TRBV5-6, with D possibly matching TRBD1 (6 bases). The CDR3 is 16 amino acids. Trimming removed 0 bases at V and 4 bases at J, with 16 bases between. Germline V gene data show CDR1 as SGHDT and CDR2 as YYEEEE.

This clonotype showed up many times. This chain joins TRBV6-1 and TRBJ2-1, with 7 bases that match TRBD2. The J segment lost 8 bases and the V segment lost 0 bases, leaving 4 bases of the junction unmatched. Germline V gives CDR1 MNHNS, CDR2 SASEGT. The CDR3 length is 14 residues. The CDR3, as DNA: TGTGCCAGCAGTGAAGCGCGGGGGAGGGATGAGCAGTTCTTC. This translates into CASSEARGRDEQFF.

This clonotype has more than one count but fewer than ten. The chain carries TRBV5-5 and TRBJ1-5; TRBD1 agrees at 8 bases. With V trimmed by 4 bases and J by 7 bases, 7 bases remained unmatched. Per the germline V gene, CDR1 is SGHKS and CDR2 is YYEKEE (reference sequence). This CDR3 has 14 residues. The CDR3 nucleotides are TGTGCCAGCAGCCTCGGGACAGGTCCCCAGCCCCAGCATTTT. Translating gives CASSLGTGPQPQHF. Drawing the rest from reference TRBV5-5 and TRBJ1-5, the complete variable domain is DAGVTQSPTHLIKTRGQQVTLRCSPISGHKSVSWYQQVLGQGPQFIFQYYEKEERGRGNFPDRFSARQFPNYSSELNVNALLLGDSALYLCASSLGTGPQPQHFGDGTRLSIL.

This clonotype was counted many times. Here the CDR3 DNA reads TGTGCCAGCAGCTTAACCCTAGCGGGGGGAGCGAAAGATGAGCAGTTCTTC. Its translation: CASSLTLAGGAKDEQFF. This rearrangement joins TRBV7-3 to TRBJ2-1; TRBD2 matches 11 bases. V lost 0 bases and J lost 8; bases outside the gene matches: 9. This CDR3 is built from 17 residues. Germline assignment: CDR1 SGHTA and CDR2 FQGTGA.

The rearrangement joins TRBV4-1 to TRBJ2-5; D is unresolved. Germline lookup yields CDR1 MGHRA and CDR2 YSYEKL. The CDR3 totals 17 residues. V was trimmed by 1 base and J by 2 bases, leaving 17 bases between them. The CDR3 coding sequence is TGCGCCAGCAGCCAAGCTGCGACGCTCTGGCAGCAAGAGACCCAGTACTTC. Translated, it gives CASSQAATLWQQETQYF.

This chain links TRBV12-3 or TRBV12-4 with TRBJ2-1, with 16 bases that match TRBD2. The CDR3 runs to 20 residues. V lost 7 bases, J lost 1 base, and 13 bases stayed unmatched. The CDR3 here is CASNLLGTSGGAGSYNEQFF. In nucleotides, the CDR3 is TGTGCCAGCAATCTACTAGGGACTAGCGGGGGGGCCGGGTCCTACAATGAGCAGTTCTTC.

This clonotype was counted many times. The V gene is TRBV18, the J gene TRBJ1-5, with TRBD1 as a possible D gene (5 bases). CDR3 length: 14 amino acids. Trimming left V 0 bases short and J 6 bases short, with 9 bases between. The germline gives CDR1 KGHSH, CDR2 LQKENI. The CDR3 nucleotides read TGTGCCAGCTCACCACCCGGGGGTAGTCAGCCCCAGCATTTT. Encoded protein: CASSPPGGSQPQHF.

J is TRBJ1-4 and V is TRBV2; D is undetermined. Deletions cut 6 bases from V and 0 bases from J, with 5 bases between. Germline-derived CDR1 and CDR2 are SNHLY and FYNNEI. The CDR3 spans 13 residues. The CDR3 reads CASRVATNEKLFF. CDR3 bases: TGTGCCAGCAGGGTTGCAACTAATGAAAAACTGTTTTTT. Full variable domain (missing parts from reference TRBV2 and TRBJ1-4): EPEVTQTPSHQVTQMGQEVILRCVPISNHLYFYWYRQILGQKVEFLVSFYNNEISEKSEIFDDQFSVERPDGSNFTLKIRSTKLEDSAMYFCASRVATNEKLFFGSGTQLSVL.